Below, 3 T cell receptor beta chains from the same sample are listed, as sequenced in a study of blood T cell repertoires in COVID-19. Repertoires were generated with immunoSEQ multiplex PCR, while TCRdb's copy carries only in-frame clones and drops some. The sample shows some 390,000 clones, nearly 90% of them seen only once. Sequenced: PBMCs or T cells enriched from blood (not recorded which). These receptors were obtained from a young woman who had recovered from COVID-19.

The chain uses TRBV5-1 and TRBJ1-6, with TRBD1 matching over 9 bases. CDR1 SGHRS and CDR2 YFSETQ come from the germline V gene. This CDR3 has 15 residues. V was clipped by 0 bases and J by 7 bases; unmatched bases: 2. CDR3 protein: CASSLGDRVNSPLHF. The CDR3, as DNA: TGCGCCAGCAGCTTGGGGGACAGGGTCAATTCACCCCTCCACTTT.

V is TRBV9 and J is TRBJ2-2; 9 bases fit TRBD2. Germline V gene lookup returns CDR1 SGDLS and CDR2 YYNGEE. The CDR3 length is 15 residues. The V and J ends lost 3 bases and 7 bases, in that order; junction bases with no gene match: 7. The CDR3 spells CASSGVGGRDGELFF. The CDR3 bases are TGTGCCAGCAGCGGGGTCGGCGGGAGGGACGGGGAGCTGTTTTTT.

This clone was counted a single time. The V and J genes are TRBV5-4 and TRBJ2-3; TRBD1 matches 7 bases. V dropped 4 bases and J dropped 6; count of bases not matched to a gene: 5. CDR3 size: 13 residues. The germline V gene has CDR1 SGHNT and CDR2 YYREEE (reference sequence). The CDR3 is CASSLTGIDTQYF. CDR3 sequence (DNA): TGTGCCAGCAGCCTGACAGGGATTGATACGCAGTATTTT.